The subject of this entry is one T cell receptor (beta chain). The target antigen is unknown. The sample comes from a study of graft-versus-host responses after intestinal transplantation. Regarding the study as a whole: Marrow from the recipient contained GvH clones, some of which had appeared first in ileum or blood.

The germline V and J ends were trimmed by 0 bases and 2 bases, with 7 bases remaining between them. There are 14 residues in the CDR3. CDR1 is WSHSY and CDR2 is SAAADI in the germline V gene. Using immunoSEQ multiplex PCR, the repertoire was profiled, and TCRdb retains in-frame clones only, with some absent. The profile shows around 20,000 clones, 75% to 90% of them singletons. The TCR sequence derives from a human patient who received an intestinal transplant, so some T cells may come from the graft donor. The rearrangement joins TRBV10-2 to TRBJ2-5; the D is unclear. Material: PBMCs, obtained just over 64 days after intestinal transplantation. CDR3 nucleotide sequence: TGCGCCAGCAGTGAGTCGTGGCAGCAAGAGACCCAGTACTTC. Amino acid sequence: CASSESWQQETQYF.